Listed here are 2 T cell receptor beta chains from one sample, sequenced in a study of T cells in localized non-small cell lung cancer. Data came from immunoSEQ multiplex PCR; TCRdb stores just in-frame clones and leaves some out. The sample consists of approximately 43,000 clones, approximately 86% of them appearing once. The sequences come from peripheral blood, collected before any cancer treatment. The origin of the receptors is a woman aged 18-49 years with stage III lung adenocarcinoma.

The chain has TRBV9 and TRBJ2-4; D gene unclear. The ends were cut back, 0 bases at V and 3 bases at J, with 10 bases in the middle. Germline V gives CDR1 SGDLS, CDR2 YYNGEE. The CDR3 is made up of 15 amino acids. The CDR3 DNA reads TGTGCCAGCAGCGTAGAGCACCGTTTCAAAAACATTCAGTACTTC. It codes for CASSVEHRFKNIQYF.

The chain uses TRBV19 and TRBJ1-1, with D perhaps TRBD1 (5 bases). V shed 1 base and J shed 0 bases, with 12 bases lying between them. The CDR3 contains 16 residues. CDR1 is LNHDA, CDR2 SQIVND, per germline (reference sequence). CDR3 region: CASSIGVRQLNTEAFF. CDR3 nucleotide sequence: TGTGCCAGTAGTATAGGCGTTCGACAGTTGAACACTGAAGCTTTCTTT.